This entry lists 29 T cell receptor beta chains sequenced from one sample in a study of shared clonotypes between healthy human individuals. Assay used: immunoSEQ multiplex PCR; TCRdb lists only in-frame clones, some missing. The sample contains roughly 500,000 clones, around 74% of which appear only once. Input material: PBMCs. The receptor source for this set is a woman in her thirties or forties in good health. Some clones in this sample may be carry-over from other donors' samples.

This chain links TRBV2 with TRBJ2-1; 11 bases line up with TRBD2. From germline, CDR1 is SNHLY and CDR2 FYNNEI. The CDR3 has 16 amino acids. V lost 5 bases to trimming and J lost 4 bases; unmatched junction nucleotides: 7. The CDR3 DNA is TGTGCCAGCAGTACGTCCGGGACTAGCGGATACAATGAGCAGTTCTTC. Translation gives CASSTSGTSGYNEQFF.

V and J are TRBV7-2 and TRBJ2-3; 8 positions match TRBD2. Unmatched junction bases numbered 5, after V lost 2 bases and J lost 4 bases. This CDR3 has 15 amino acids. The germline gives CDR1 SGHTA, CDR2 FQGNSA. The CDR3 DNA is TGTGCCAGCAGCTTACAGCGGGGGCAGGCAGATACGCAGTATTTT. Protein: CASSLQRGQADTQYF.

The chain links TRBV6-1 to TRBJ2-5, with 14 bases that match TRBD2. Per the germline V gene, CDR1 is MNHNS and CDR2 is SASEGT. The CDR3 covers 15 residues. V lost 4 bases to trimming and J lost 4 bases; unmatched junction nucleotides: 2. The CDR3 sequence is CASSGLAGGRETQYF. The CDR3 DNA sequence: TGTGCCAGCAGTGGACTAGCGGGAGGGCGAGAGACCCAGTACTTC.

The genes are TRBV7-8 and TRBJ2-3; D remains unclear. Germline CDR1 is SGHVS and CDR2 is FQNEAQ. Trimming took off 0 bases at V and 2 bases at J, with 12 bases between the two ends. The CDR3 extends over 16 amino acids. The CDR3 region is CASSLAIGILTDTQYF. The CDR3 bases are TGTGCCAGCAGCTTAGCCATAGGGATTCTCACAGATACGCAGTATTTT.

The chain links TRBV9 to TRBJ1-3; no clear D gene. From germline, CDR1 is SGDLS and CDR2 YYNGEE. The CDR3 sequence is 15 residues long. V lost 0 bases and J lost 0, with 7 bases in between. CDR3 DNA: TGTGCCAGCAGCGTAGCGGTAAACTCTGGAAACACCATATATTTT. This gives the protein CASSVAVNSGNTIYF.

The V and J genes are TRBV30 and TRBJ2-5; D call uncertain. Near its end, the DNA agrees better with TRBJ2-7, so the J call may be wrong. Germline CDR1 and CDR2: GTSNPN and SVGIG (reference sequence). The CDR3 is 11 amino acids. The CDR3 protein is CAWDGAYEQYF. The CDR3 bases are TGTGCCTGGGATGGCGCCTACGAGCAGTACTTC.

The CDR3 DNA reads TGCGCCAGCAGCTTGGGAGCCGTTTCGGCTACCGGGGAGCTGTTTTTT. It encodes CASSLGAVSATGELFF. This rearrangement joins TRBV5-1 to TRBJ2-2; no firm D call. V dropped 0 bases and J dropped 5 bases, with 14 bases sitting between them. Germline CDR1 is SGHRS and CDR2 is YFSETQ. The CDR3 loop spans 16 amino acids.

This rearrangement joins TRBV7-9 to TRBJ1-4, with TRBD1 identical over 7 bases. V lost 1 base, J lost 5 bases, and 10 bases stayed unmatched. Per germline, CDR1 SEHNR and CDR2 FQNEAQ (reference sequence). The CDR3 sequence is 17 residues long. CDR3 protein: CASSLGHATGLNEKLFF. CDR3 nucleotide sequence: TGTGCCAGCAGCTTAGGACACGCGACAGGGTTGAATGAAAAACTGTTTTTT.

The genes are TRBV29-1 and TRBJ2-7; D ambiguous. The V gene's germline CDR1 is SQVTM and CDR2 ANQGSEA. V gave up 5 bases and J gave up 6 bases, with 8 bases separating them. The CDR3 has 10 residues. DNA for the CDR3: TGCAGCGTTCTGGTTCTCGAGCAGTACTTC. Translated, it gives CSVLVLEQYF.

The chain recombines TRBV7-8 with TRBJ2-5; 8 nucleotides match TRBD2. The CDR3 contains 16 residues. The V gene end was trimmed by 5 bases and the J gene end by 0 bases; junction bases not matched to a gene: 8. Germline values: CDR1 SGHVS, CDR2 FQNEAQ. The CDR3 nucleotides are TGTGCCAGCAGCCCCGGGACTAGGAGGTACCAAGAGACCCAGTACTTC. Its translation: CASSPGTRRYQETQYF.

This chain links TRBV11-2 with TRBJ1-1; D is possibly TRBD1 (6 bases). CDR3 length: 13 amino acids. Germline CDR1 is SGHAT and CDR2 is FQNNGV. V lost 5 bases and J 3 bases, leaving 10 bases between the germline ends. CDR3 amino acids: CASSTTGDTEAFF. The CDR3 DNA sequence: TGTGCCAGCAGCACGACAGGAGACACTGAAGCTTTCTTT.

The gene calls are TRBV18 and TRBJ1-6; 8 positions match TRBD1. The V gene's germline CDR1 is KGHSH and CDR2 LQKENI. The CDR3 is 17 amino acids. V dropped 2 bases and J dropped 2; count of bases not matched to a gene: 5. CDR3 nucleotide sequence: TGTGCCAGCTCACCAAGGGCAGGGGGCACCTATAATTCACCCCTCCACTTT. Translating it yields CASSPRAGGTYNSPLHF.

The chain joins TRBV5-1 to TRBJ2-3; perhaps TRBD2 as D (6 bases). This CDR3 has 14 amino acids. The V gene lost 1 base and the J gene lost 3 bases, with 9 bases spanning the gap. The germline V gene encodes CDR1 SGHRS and CDR2 YFSETQ. The CDR3 protein is CASSLSGGTDTQYF. Written as DNA, the CDR3 is TGCGCCAGCAGCTTGTCCGGGGGTACAGATACGCAGTATTTT.

The rearrangement links TRBV5-1 to TRBJ1-1; D is uncertain. The CDR3 extends over 16 amino acids. From germline, CDR1 is SGHRS and CDR2 YFSETQ. The V and J ends lost 3 bases and 0 bases respectively, with 15 bases between them. This chain's CDR3 is CASSSPLRILNTEAFF. CDR3 DNA: TGCGCCAGCAGCTCGCCCCTCCGGATCTTGAACACTGAAGCTTTCTTT.

As concerns this clone: Other DNA sequences in the same sample also yield this CDR3. The V call is TRBV18, the J call TRBJ2-1; D remains ambiguous. V lost 3 bases to trimming and J lost 6 bases, with 3 bases between them. CDR3 size: 11 residues. Germline V lookup: CDR1 KGHSH, CDR2 LQKENI. CDR3 coding DNA: TGTGCCAGCTCACCTAGCAATGAGCAGTTCTTC. As protein: CASSPSNEQFF.

This chain connects TRBV20-1 to TRBJ2-1; 7 bases match TRBD1. The germline gives CDR1 DFQATT, CDR2 SNEGSKA (reference sequence). J gave up 8 bases and V 5 bases, and 3 bases lay outside the gene matches. This CDR3 has 11 residues. For the CDR3, the DNA is TGCAGTGCTCACAGGGGCGATGAGCAGTTCTTC. Translating gives CSAHRGDEQFF.

This clone has at least ten counts. The V and J genes are TRBV5-6 and TRBJ2-5; D is uncertain. Deletions cut 0 bases from V and 4 bases from J, with 7 bases between. The CDR3 spans 13 residues. CDR1 is SGHDT, CDR2 YYEEEE, per germline. CDR3 loop: CASSLGSTETQYF. CDR3 in DNA: TGTGCCAGCAGCTTGGGCTCGACAGAGACCCAGTACTTC.

This clone was seen repeatedly, ten times or more. V usage is TRBV7-3 and J usage is TRBJ1-5, with 8 bases aligning to TRBD1. Germline CDR1 and CDR2: SGHTA and FQGTGA. The CDR3 loop spans 13 amino acids. V gave up 3 bases and J gave up 6 bases; unmatched junction bases: 1. The CDR3 loop is CASSFGTGQPQHF. CDR3 DNA sequence: TGTGCCAGCAGCTTCGGGACAGGTCAGCCCCAGCATTTT.

This clone came up once. The genes are TRBV7-9 and TRBJ1-2, with 7 nucleotides matching TRBD1. The CDR3 runs 14 residues. V was pared by 6 bases and J by 2 bases, with 6 bases of the junction left unmatched. Germline values: CDR1 SEHNR, CDR2 FQNEAQ (reference sequence). In DNA, the CDR3 is TGTGCCAGCAGGTCGGGACAGACAAACTATGGCTACACCTTC. The encoded protein is CASRSGQTNYGYTF.

This chain connects TRBV13 to TRBJ2-3, with D perhaps TRBD1 or TRBD2 (6 bases each). This CDR3 region has 16 residues. Per the germline V gene, CDR1 is PRHDT and CDR2 is FYEKMQ (reference sequence). The V and J ends lost 3 bases and 0 bases respectively, with 13 bases between them. The CDR3 region has the DNA TGTGCCAGCAGCTTGGCAGGGGAGGATAGCACAGATACGCAGTATTTT. Residues: CASSLAGEDSTDTQYF.

Ten or more counts support this clone. V is TRBV7-6 and J is TRBJ1-1; D is unclear. V lost 4 bases and J lost 7, with 10 bases in between. CDR1 SGHVS and CDR2 FNYEAQ come from the germline V gene. The CDR3 contains 12 residues. The chain's CDR3 is CASSSLWGEAFF. The CDR3 DNA sequence: TGTGCCAGCAGCTCCTTATGGGGTGAAGCTTTCTTT.

The rearrangement joins TRBV7-3 to TRBJ2-2; 11 positions agree with TRBD2. Losses at the gene ends were 2 bases for V and 7 bases for J; bases not matched to a gene: 0. Germline V gene lookup returns CDR1 SGHTA and CDR2 FQGTGA. The CDR3 covers 14 residues. This chain's CDR3 is CASSLLAGGGELFF. CDR3 nucleotides: TGTGCCAGCAGCTTACTAGCGGGAGGCGGGGAGCTGTTTTTT.

The chain is built from TRBV6-1 and TRBJ1-1; D unresolved. Per germline, CDR1 MNHNS and CDR2 SASEGT. V lost 6 bases, J lost 5 bases, and 10 bases lay in between. CDR3 length: 12 amino acids. CDR3 residues: CASSGYGTEAFF. DNA of the CDR3: TGTGCCAGCAGCGGATACGGTACTGAAGCTTTCTTT.

The CDR3, as DNA: TGTGCCAGCAGTTTGAGGACAGGGGGAATTGCTGGGGCCAACGTCCTGACTTTC. Protein: CASSLRTGGIAGANVLTF. The gene calls are TRBV27 and TRBJ2-6; 10 nucleotides align to TRBD1. V dropped 3 bases and J dropped 2; count of bases not matched to a gene: 7. The CDR3 runs to 18 residues. The germline V gene has CDR1 MNHEY and CDR2 SMNVEV (reference sequence).

The chain employs TRBV4-1 and TRBJ2-7, with D perhaps TRBD2 (5 bases). From germline, CDR1 is MGHRA and CDR2 YSYEKL. The CDR3 spans 16 residues. Deletions cut 4 bases from V and 2 bases from J, with 18 bases between. The CDR3 spells CASSLTEVASTYEQYF. The CDR3 nucleotides are TGCGCCAGCAGCCTCACCGAGGTAGCGAGTACCTACGAGCAGTACTTC.

This clone was counted ten times or more. The chain links TRBV20-1 to TRBJ1-2, with D uncertain. This CDR3 contains 11 residues. Germline V lookup: CDR1 DFQATT, CDR2 SNEGSKA (reference sequence). Between the trimmed V and J ends, which lost 3 bases and 13 bases, there was a span of 15 bases. CDR3 sequence: CSASPGASGTF. The CDR3 DNA follows: TGCAGTGCTAGTCCGGGCGCCTCGGGCACCTTC.

CDR3 bases: TGTGCCAGCAGCGGACGTTACAATGAGCAGTTCTTC. Translation gives CASSGRYNEQFF. The gene calls are TRBV2 and TRBJ2-1; D ambiguous. The CDR3 runs to 12 residues. The germline V and J ends were trimmed by 6 bases and 4 bases, with 7 bases remaining between them. Germline-derived CDR1 and CDR2 are SNHLY and FYNNEI.

This clone was counted a few times. This sequence joins TRBV11-2 and TRBJ2-7; 7 bases are a match to TRBD1. Germline CDR1 is SGHAT and CDR2 is FQNNGV. Trimming cost V 1 base and J 3 bases; bases outside gene matches: 9. CDR3 length: 16 amino acids. The CDR3 DNA follows: TGTGCCAGCAGCTTAGGACCCGGGACAGAGGGCTACGAGCAGTACTTC. Encoded protein: CASSLGPGTEGYEQYF.

This sequence joins TRBV18 and TRBJ2-5; 7 nucleotides line up with TRBD2. V lost 0 bases, J lost 4 bases, and 5 bases stayed unmatched. CDR1 is KGHSH, CDR2 LQKENI, per germline. The CDR3 is 15 residues long. CDR3: CASSPPSSGRETQYF. CDR3 nucleotides: TGTGCCAGCTCACCACCAAGTAGCGGGCGAGAGACCCAGTACTTC.